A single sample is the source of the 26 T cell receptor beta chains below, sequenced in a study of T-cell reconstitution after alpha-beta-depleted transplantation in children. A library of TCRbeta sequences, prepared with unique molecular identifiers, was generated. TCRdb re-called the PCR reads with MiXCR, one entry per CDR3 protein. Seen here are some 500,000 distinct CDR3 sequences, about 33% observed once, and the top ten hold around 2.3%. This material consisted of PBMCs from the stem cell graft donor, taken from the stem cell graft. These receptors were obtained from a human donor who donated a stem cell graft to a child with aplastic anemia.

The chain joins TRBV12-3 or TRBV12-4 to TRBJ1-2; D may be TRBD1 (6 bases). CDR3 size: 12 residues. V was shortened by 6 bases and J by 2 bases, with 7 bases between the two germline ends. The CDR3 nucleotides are TGTGCCAGCAGCGGACAGAACTATGGCTACACCTTC. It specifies CASSGQNYGYTF.

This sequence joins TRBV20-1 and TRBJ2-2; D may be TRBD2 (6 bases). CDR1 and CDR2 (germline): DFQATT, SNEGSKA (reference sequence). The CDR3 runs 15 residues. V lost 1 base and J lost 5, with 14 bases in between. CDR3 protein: CSARGAGWDTGELFF. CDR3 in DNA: TGCAGTGCTAGAGGGGCGGGGTGGGATACCGGGGAGCTGTTTTTT.

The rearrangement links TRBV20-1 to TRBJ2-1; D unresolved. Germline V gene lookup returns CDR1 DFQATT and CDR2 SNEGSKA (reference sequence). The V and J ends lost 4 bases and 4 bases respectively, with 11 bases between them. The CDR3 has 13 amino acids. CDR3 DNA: TGCAGTGCTACAACCCCAGAGTACAATGAGCAGTTCTTC. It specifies CSATTPEYNEQFF.

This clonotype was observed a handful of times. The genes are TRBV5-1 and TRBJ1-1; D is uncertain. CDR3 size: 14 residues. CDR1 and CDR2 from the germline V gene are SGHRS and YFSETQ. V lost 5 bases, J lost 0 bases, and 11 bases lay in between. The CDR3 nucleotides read TGCGCCAGCAGACCCGGGATTATGAACACTGAAGCTTTCTTT. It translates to CASRPGIMNTEAFF.

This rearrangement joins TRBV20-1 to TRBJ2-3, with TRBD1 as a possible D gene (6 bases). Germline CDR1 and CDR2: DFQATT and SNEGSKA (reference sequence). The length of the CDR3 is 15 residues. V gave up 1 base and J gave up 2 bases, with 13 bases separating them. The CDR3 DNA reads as TGCAGTGCTAGAGGCAACAGGGTGTCCACAGATACGCAGTATTTT. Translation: CSARGNRVSTDTQYF.

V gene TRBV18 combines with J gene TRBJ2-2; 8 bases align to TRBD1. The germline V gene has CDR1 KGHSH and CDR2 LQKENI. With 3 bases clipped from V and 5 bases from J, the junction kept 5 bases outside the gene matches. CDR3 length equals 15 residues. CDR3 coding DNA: TGTGCCAGCTCACCGGACAGGGTCTGGACCGGGGAGCTGTTTTTT. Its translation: CASSPDRVWTGELFF.

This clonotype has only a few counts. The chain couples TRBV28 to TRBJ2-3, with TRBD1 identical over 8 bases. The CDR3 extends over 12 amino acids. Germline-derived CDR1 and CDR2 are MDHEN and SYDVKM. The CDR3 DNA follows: TGTGCGACAGGGGCCCCCACAGATACGCAGTATTTT. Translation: CATGAPTDTQYF.

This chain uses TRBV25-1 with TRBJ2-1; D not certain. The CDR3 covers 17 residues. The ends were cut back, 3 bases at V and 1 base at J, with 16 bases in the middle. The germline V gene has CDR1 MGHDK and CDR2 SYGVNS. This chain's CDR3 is CASSDPSQGSSYNEQFF. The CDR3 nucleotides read TGTGCCAGCAGTGATCCATCCCAAGGGTCATCCTACAATGAGCAGTTCTTC. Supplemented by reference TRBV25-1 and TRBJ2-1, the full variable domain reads EADIYQTPRYLVIGTGKKITLECSQTMGHDKMYWYQQDPGMELHLIHYSYGVNSTEKGDLSSESTVSRIRTEHFPLTLESARPSHTSQYLCASSDPSQGSSYNEQFFGPGTRLTVL.

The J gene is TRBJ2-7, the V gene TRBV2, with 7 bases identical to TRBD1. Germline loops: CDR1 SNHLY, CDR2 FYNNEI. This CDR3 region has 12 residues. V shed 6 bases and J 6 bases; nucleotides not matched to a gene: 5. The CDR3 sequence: CASRWTGREQYF. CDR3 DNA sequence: TGTGCCAGCAGATGGACAGGCCGCGAGCAGTACTTC.

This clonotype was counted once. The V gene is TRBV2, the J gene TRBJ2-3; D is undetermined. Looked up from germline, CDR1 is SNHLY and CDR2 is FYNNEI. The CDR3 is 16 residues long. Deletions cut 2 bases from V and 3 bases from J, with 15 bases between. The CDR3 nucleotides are TGTGCCAGCAGTGAAAAAGGGATTTTCGGGACAGATACGCAGTATTTT. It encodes CASSEKGIFGTDTQYF.

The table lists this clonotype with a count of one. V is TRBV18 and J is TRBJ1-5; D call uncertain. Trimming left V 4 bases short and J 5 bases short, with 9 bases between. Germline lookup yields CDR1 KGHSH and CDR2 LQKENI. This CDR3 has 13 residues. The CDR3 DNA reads TGTGCCAGCTCACGTCGACGGGATCAGCCCCAGCATTTT. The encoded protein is CASSRRRDQPQHF.

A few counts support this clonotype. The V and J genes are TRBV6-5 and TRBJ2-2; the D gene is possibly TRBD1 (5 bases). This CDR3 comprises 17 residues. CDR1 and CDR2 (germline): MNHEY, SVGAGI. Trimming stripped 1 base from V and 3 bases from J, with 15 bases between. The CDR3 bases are TGTGCCAGCAGTTACTATGCACCGACAGATCACACCGGGGAGCTGTTTTTT. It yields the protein CASSYYAPTDHTGELFF.

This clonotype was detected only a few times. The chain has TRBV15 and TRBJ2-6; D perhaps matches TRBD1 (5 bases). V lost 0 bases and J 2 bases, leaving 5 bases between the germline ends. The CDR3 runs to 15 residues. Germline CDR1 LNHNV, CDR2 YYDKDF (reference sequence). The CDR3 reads CATSREGAGANVLTF. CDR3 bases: TGTGCCACCAGCAGAGAAGGGGCTGGGGCCAACGTCCTGACTTTC.

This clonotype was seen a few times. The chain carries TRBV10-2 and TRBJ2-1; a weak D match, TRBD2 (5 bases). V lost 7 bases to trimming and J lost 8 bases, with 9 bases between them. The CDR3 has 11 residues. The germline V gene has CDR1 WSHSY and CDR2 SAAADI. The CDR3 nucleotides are TGCGCCAGCACCTCTAGCTATGAGCAGTTCTTC. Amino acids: CASTSSYEQFF.

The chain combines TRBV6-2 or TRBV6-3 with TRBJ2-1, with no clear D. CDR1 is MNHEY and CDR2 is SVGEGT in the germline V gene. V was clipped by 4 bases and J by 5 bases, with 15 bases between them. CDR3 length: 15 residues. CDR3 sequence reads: CASSSTDPGDNEQFF. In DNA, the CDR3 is TGTGCCAGCAGTTCCACGGACCCGGGCGACAATGAGCAGTTCTTC.

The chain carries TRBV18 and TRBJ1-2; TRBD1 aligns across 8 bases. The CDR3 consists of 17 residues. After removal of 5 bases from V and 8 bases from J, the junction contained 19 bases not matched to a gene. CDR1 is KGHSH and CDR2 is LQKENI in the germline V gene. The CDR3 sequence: CASSSFAGQGYEPGYTF. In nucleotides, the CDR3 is TGTGCCAGCTCATCTTTTGCAGGACAGGGCTATGAGCCGGGCTACACCTTC.

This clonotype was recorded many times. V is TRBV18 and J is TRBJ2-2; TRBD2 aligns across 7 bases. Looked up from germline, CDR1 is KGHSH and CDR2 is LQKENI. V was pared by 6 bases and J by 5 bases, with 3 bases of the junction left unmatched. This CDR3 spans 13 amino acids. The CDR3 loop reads CASSRSGTGELFF. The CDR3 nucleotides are TGTGCCAGCTCTCGTAGCGGGACCGGGGAGCTGTTTTTT.

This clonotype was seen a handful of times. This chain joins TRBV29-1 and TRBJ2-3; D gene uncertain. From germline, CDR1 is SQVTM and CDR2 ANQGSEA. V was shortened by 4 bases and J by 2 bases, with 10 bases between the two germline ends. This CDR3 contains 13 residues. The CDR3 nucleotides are TGCAGCGTTGTTTTGACCTCCACAGATACGCAGTATTTT. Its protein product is CSVVLTSTDTQYF.

The chain's CDR3 is CSARGRGGRGLEQFF. CDR3 DNA sequence: TGCAGTGCTAGGGGACGAGGCGGGAGAGGTCTTGAGCAGTTCTTC. The chain employs TRBV20-1 and TRBJ2-1; 7 bases align to TRBD2. V lost 3 bases and J lost 9; bases outside the gene matches: 14. The CDR3 has 15 residues. Germline V lookup: CDR1 DFQATT, CDR2 SNEGSKA (reference sequence).

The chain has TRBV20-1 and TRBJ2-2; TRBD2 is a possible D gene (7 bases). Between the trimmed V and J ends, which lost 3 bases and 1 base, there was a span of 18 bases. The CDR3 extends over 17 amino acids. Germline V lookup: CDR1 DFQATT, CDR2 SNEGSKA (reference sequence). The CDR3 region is CSARTGGTRENTGELFF. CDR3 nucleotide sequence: TGCAGTGCTAGGACCGGGGGGACACGAGAGAACACCGGGGAGCTGTTTTTT.

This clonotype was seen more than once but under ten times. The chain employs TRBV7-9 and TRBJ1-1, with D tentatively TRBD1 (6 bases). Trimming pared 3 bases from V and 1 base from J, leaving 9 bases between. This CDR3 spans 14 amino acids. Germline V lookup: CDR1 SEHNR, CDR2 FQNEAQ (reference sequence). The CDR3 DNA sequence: TGTGCCAGCAGCTTCGGGACAAAGAACACTGAAGCTTTCTTT. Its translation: CASSFGTKNTEAFF.

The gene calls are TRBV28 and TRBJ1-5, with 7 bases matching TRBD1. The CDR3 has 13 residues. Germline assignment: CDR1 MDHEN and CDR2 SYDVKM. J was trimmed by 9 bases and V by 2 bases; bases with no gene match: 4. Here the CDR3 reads CASSLTTGRPQHF. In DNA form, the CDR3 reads TGTGCCAGCAGTTTAACGACAGGGAGGCCCCAGCATTTT.

CDR3 region: CSIAGTGGAGDTQYF. The CDR3 bases are TGCAGCATCGCCGGGACAGGGGGCGCGGGGGATACGCAGTATTTT. This sequence joins TRBV29-1 and TRBJ2-3, with TRBD1 identical over 12 bases. This CDR3 comprises 15 residues. Germline V gene lookup returns CDR1 SQVTM and CDR2 ANQGSEA. V trimming: 8 bases; J trimming: 6 bases; junction bases outside the gene matches: 12.

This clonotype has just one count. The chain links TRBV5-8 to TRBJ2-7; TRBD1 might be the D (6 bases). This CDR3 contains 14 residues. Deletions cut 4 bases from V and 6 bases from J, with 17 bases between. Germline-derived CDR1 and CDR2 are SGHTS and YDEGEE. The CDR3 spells CASSSNPGVGEQYF. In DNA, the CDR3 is TGTGCCAGCAGCAGTAACCCAGGGGTCGGCGAGCAGTACTTC.

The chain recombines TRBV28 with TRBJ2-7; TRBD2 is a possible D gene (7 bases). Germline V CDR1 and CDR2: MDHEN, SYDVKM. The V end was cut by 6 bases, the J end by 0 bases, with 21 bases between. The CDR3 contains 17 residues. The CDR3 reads CASSSPGGQLVSYEQYF. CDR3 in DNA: TGTGCCAGCAGCTCCCCGGGGGGCCAGCTAGTCTCCTACGAGCAGTACTTC.

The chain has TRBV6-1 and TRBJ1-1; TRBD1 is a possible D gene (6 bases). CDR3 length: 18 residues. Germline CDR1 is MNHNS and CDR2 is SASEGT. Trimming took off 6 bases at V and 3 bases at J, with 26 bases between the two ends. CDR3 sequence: CASRRTGKRRDLDTEAFF. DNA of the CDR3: TGTGCCAGCAGGCGAACAGGGAAAAGGAGAGACCTGGACACTGAAGCTTTCTTT.